This T cell receptor (beta chain) is from a study of cytomegalovirus exposure and HLA in healthy donors. CDR1 is MNHEY, CDR2 SMNVEV, per germline (reference sequence). This CDR3 is 15 amino acids long. V lost 6 bases, J lost 0 bases, and 13 bases lay in between. Notes on the study in general: A previous analysis found most TCR beta V segments productive roughly 87% or roughly 30% of the time. The HLA-A and HLA-B alleles of most subjects were reportedly predicted accurately from TCR beta sequences. TCR association rates varied by HLA locus in a later analysis, with DRB1 highest and HLA-C lowest. In a later analysis, around 18,000 TCR beta sequences were associated with HLA alleles at 0.05 false discovery rate.

Note on this clone: Its specificity is not known.

Primers included in the PCR were 60 Vbeta and 13 Jbeta primers. TCRdb's table, derived via immunoSEQ multiplex PCR, lists solely in-frame clones and lacks some. This table holds around 140,000 clones, more than 60% found once. The sequence came from a woman aged 60 to 75 in good health and CMV-seronegative. The specimen was PBMCs. The genes are TRBV27 and TRBJ2-3; D perhaps matches TRBD1 (5 bases). The CDR3 bases are TGTGCCAGCAGCTCCCTTGGGGCTAGCACAGATACGCAGTATTTT. Translation: CASSSLGASTDTQYF.